Listed here are 17 T cell receptor beta chains from one sample, sequenced in a study of CD8+CD57+ T cells in acquired aplastic anemia. Profiling of TCR beta VDJ combinations and CDR3 sequences used genomic DNA as template. Each CDR3 protein is one row after TCRdb ran MiXCR on the reads. The repertoire has fewer than 250,000 distinct CDR3 sequences, approximately 45% of them found once; the top ten carry 7.8%. Patients picked for sequencing had shown CD8+CD57+ cell expansion detected by flow cytometry. The source material was sorted CD4+, CD8+, or CD8+CD57+ T cells (not recorded which) from PBMCs. These receptors were collected from a human donor with aplastic anemia.

This chain uses TRBV7-3 with TRBJ2-5, with D possibly TRBD2 on 5 matching bases. V dropped 5 bases and J dropped 3 bases, with 16 bases sitting between them. Germline V gives CDR1 SGHTA, CDR2 FQGTGA. The CDR3 has 15 amino acids. In DNA form, the CDR3 reads TGTGCCAGCAGCCAAGGCGGGCGGCGGGAAGAGACCCAGTACTTC. It specifies CASSQGGRREETQYF.

The chain links TRBV7-9 to TRBJ2-3; possibly TRBD1 or TRBD2 for D (6 bases each). The CDR3 has 14 amino acids. Germline V CDR1 and CDR2: SEHNR, FQNEAQ (reference sequence). The germline V and J ends were trimmed by 1 base and 11 bases, with 16 bases remaining between them. CDR3 protein: CASSLEGGLNEQYF. For the CDR3, the DNA is TGTGCCAGCAGCTTAGAAGGGGGGCTGAATGAGCAGTATTTT.

This sequence joins TRBV27 and TRBJ2-7, with 9 bases that match TRBD1. Germline lookup yields CDR1 MNHEY and CDR2 SMNVEV (reference sequence). The CDR3 covers 14 residues. With V trimmed by 5 bases and J by 5 bases, 7 bases remained unmatched. CDR3 residues: CASSEQGADNEQYF. Written as DNA, the CDR3 is TGTGCCAGCAGTGAACAGGGGGCAGACAACGAGCAGTACTTC.

The chain uses TRBV25-1 and TRBJ2-4, with D possibly matching TRBD2 (6 bases). CDR3 length: 15 amino acids. CDR1 MGHDK and CDR2 SYGVNS come from the germline V gene. V lost 3 bases and J 0 bases, leaving 9 bases between the germline ends. CDR3 residues: CASSDEGLAKNIQYF. DNA of the CDR3: TGTGCCAGCAGTGATGAGGGACTAGCCAAAAACATTCAGTACTTC.

The CDR3 here is CATSDSSGGEDTQFF. In DNA, the CDR3 is TGTGCCACCAGTGATTCTAGCGGGGGGGAAGATACGCAGTTCTTC. The chain is built from TRBV24-1 and TRBJ2-1; 12 positions match TRBD2. Germline loops: CDR1 KGHDR, CDR2 SFDVKD. The V segment lost 2 bases and the J segment 12 bases; nucleotides outside the gene matches: 7. This CDR3 spans 15 amino acids.

The chain recombines TRBV25-1 with TRBJ2-1; TRBD1 aligns across 11 bases. V was clipped by 4 bases and J by 4 bases; unmatched bases: 3. The CDR3 has 15 residues. Germline V gene sequence: CDR1 MGHDK, CDR2 SYGVNS. The chain's CDR3 is CASSGRDRGYNEQFF. The CDR3 DNA reads TGTGCCAGCAGTGGCCGGGACAGGGGGTACAATGAGCAGTTCTTC.

This clonotype was seen at least ten times. The CDR3 region has the DNA TGTGCCAGCAGCTCGTCCGGGACAGACACAGATACGCAGTATTTT. Translating gives CASSSSGTDTDTQYF. V and J are TRBV7-9 and TRBJ2-3, with 7 positions matching TRBD1. V trimming: 4 bases; J trimming: 2 bases; junction bases outside the gene matches: 6. The CDR3 has 15 residues. Germline V CDR1 and CDR2: SEHNR, FQNEAQ (reference sequence).

This clonotype was observed many times. CDR3 in amino acids: CASSPRSVGQETQYF. The CDR3 DNA is TGTGCCAGCAGCCCCAGGAGCGTAGGCCAAGAGACCCAGTACTTC. This chain joins TRBV9 and TRBJ2-5; D not certain. Trimming left V 4 bases short and J 1 base short, with 14 bases between. The germline V gene encodes CDR1 SGDLS and CDR2 YYNGEE. The CDR3 runs to 15 residues. The variable domain in full, completed from reference TRBV9 and TRBJ2-5, reads DSGVTQTPKHLITATGQRVTLRCSPRSGDLSVYWYQQSLDQGLQFLIQYYNGEERAKGNILERFSAQQFPDLHSELNLSSLELGDSALYFCASSPRSVGQETQYFGPGTRLLVL.

The chain has TRBV9 and TRBJ2-6; D ambiguous. V shed 0 bases and J shed 5 bases, with 3 bases lying between them. Per the germline V gene, CDR1 is SGDLS and CDR2 is YYNGEE. The CDR3 is made up of 13 amino acids. CDR3 loop: CASSVDRANVLTF. Written as DNA, the CDR3 is TGTGCCAGCAGCGTAGATAGGGCCAACGTCCTGACTTTC.

In this sample, this clonotype turned up a few times. This CDR3 fails to terminate in the conserved phenylalanine or tryptophan, so it likely reflects a read error. V usage is TRBV19 and J usage is TRBJ2-7; 9 nucleotides match TRBD1. The CDR3 totals 14 residues. The V and J ends lost 4 bases and 4 bases, in that order; junction bases with no gene match: 5. Germline loops: CDR1 LNHDA, CDR2 SQIVND (reference sequence). The CDR3 sequence: CASSRGQGGYEQYL. CDR3 in DNA: TGTGCCAGTAGTAGGGGACAGGGTGGATACGAGCAGTACCTC.

This clonotype was recorded only once. At one end, the junction sequence differs from germline, possibly due to a read error. The chain uses TRBV7-9 and TRBJ1-4, with D tentatively TRBD1 (6 bases). Germline assignment: CDR1 SEHNR and CDR2 FQNEAQ (reference sequence). The CDR3 is 14 amino acids. CDR3 protein: CASSLWDTNEKLFF. Here the CDR3 DNA reads TGTGCCAGCAGCCTTTGGGACACTAATGAGAAACTGTTTTTT.

This clonotype was picked up many times. J is TRBJ2-5 and V is TRBV9; TRBD1 or TRBD2 may be the D gene (5 bases each). The germline V gene has CDR1 SGDLS and CDR2 YYNGEE. The CDR3 is 14 amino acids. Trimming left V 2 bases short and J 0 bases short, with 8 bases between. The CDR3 spells CASSVWGNQETQYF. The CDR3 region has the DNA TGTGCCAGCAGCGTTTGGGGGAACCAAGAGACCCAGTACTTC.

This sequence joins TRBV19 and TRBJ1-2; TRBD1 matches at 11 bases. CDR1 and CDR2 (germline): LNHDA, SQIVND (reference sequence). This CDR3 spans 15 amino acids. Trimming took 5 bases from V and 2 from J; bases not matched to a gene: 4. Here the CDR3 reads CASSLWTGGNYGYTF. In DNA, the CDR3 is TGTGCCAGTAGTCTCTGGACAGGGGGCAACTATGGCTACACCTTC.

This clonotype was seen just once. The V gene is TRBV9, the J gene TRBJ2-1; weak D call: TRBD1 (5 bases). The CDR3 contains 15 residues. V shed 2 bases and J shed 10 bases, with 19 bases lying between them. Germline V gives CDR1 SGDLS, CDR2 YYNGEE. This CDR3 reads CASSVNPTADKEQFF. The CDR3 nucleotides read TGTGCCAGCAGCGTGAACCCGACAGCAGATAAAGAGCAGTTCTTC.

This clonotype was observed once. The chain is built from TRBV5-6 and TRBJ2-3, with D tentatively TRBD2 (6 bases). The V end lost 1 base, the J end lost 2 bases, and 8 bases lay between the germline ends. CDR1 and CDR2 from the germline V gene are SGHDT and YYEEEE. The CDR3 contains 14 residues. The CDR3 reads CASSLPGVTDTQYF. CDR3 coding DNA: TGTGCCAGCAGCTTGCCGGGGGTCACAGATACGCAGTATTTT. The full variable domain, with the rest looked up from reference TRBV5-6 and TRBJ2-3, is DAGVTQSPTHLIKTRGQQVTLRCSPKSGHDTVSWYQQALGQGPQFIFQYYEEEERQRGNFPDRFSGHQFPNYSSELNVNALLLGDSALYLCASSLPGVTDTQYFGPGTRLTVL.

As for this clonotype: Since a much larger clone is just one base distant, this may be a read error. The chain is built from TRBV5-6 and TRBJ2-7; 9 bases are shared with TRBD2. The CDR3 spans 17 residues. Germline loops: CDR1 SGHDT, CDR2 YYEEEE. With 0 bases clipped from V and 0 bases from J, the junction kept 7 bases outside the gene matches. CDR3 coding DNA: TGTGCCAGCAGCTTGGAATGGGAGACTAGCGGCTCCTACGAGCAGTACTTC. It codes for CASSLEWETSGSYEQYF.

This clonotype occurred a few times. V gene TRBV30 combines with J gene TRBJ2-7; D gene unclear. Per germline, CDR1 GTSNPN and CDR2 SVGIG (reference sequence). The CDR3 sequence is 13 residues long. Trimming shortened V by 0 bases and J by 3 bases, and 9 bases separated the two germline ends. Written as DNA, the CDR3 is TGTGCCTGGAGTGTAGGGCAGAACTACGAGCAGTACTTC. It specifies CAWSVGQNYEQYF.